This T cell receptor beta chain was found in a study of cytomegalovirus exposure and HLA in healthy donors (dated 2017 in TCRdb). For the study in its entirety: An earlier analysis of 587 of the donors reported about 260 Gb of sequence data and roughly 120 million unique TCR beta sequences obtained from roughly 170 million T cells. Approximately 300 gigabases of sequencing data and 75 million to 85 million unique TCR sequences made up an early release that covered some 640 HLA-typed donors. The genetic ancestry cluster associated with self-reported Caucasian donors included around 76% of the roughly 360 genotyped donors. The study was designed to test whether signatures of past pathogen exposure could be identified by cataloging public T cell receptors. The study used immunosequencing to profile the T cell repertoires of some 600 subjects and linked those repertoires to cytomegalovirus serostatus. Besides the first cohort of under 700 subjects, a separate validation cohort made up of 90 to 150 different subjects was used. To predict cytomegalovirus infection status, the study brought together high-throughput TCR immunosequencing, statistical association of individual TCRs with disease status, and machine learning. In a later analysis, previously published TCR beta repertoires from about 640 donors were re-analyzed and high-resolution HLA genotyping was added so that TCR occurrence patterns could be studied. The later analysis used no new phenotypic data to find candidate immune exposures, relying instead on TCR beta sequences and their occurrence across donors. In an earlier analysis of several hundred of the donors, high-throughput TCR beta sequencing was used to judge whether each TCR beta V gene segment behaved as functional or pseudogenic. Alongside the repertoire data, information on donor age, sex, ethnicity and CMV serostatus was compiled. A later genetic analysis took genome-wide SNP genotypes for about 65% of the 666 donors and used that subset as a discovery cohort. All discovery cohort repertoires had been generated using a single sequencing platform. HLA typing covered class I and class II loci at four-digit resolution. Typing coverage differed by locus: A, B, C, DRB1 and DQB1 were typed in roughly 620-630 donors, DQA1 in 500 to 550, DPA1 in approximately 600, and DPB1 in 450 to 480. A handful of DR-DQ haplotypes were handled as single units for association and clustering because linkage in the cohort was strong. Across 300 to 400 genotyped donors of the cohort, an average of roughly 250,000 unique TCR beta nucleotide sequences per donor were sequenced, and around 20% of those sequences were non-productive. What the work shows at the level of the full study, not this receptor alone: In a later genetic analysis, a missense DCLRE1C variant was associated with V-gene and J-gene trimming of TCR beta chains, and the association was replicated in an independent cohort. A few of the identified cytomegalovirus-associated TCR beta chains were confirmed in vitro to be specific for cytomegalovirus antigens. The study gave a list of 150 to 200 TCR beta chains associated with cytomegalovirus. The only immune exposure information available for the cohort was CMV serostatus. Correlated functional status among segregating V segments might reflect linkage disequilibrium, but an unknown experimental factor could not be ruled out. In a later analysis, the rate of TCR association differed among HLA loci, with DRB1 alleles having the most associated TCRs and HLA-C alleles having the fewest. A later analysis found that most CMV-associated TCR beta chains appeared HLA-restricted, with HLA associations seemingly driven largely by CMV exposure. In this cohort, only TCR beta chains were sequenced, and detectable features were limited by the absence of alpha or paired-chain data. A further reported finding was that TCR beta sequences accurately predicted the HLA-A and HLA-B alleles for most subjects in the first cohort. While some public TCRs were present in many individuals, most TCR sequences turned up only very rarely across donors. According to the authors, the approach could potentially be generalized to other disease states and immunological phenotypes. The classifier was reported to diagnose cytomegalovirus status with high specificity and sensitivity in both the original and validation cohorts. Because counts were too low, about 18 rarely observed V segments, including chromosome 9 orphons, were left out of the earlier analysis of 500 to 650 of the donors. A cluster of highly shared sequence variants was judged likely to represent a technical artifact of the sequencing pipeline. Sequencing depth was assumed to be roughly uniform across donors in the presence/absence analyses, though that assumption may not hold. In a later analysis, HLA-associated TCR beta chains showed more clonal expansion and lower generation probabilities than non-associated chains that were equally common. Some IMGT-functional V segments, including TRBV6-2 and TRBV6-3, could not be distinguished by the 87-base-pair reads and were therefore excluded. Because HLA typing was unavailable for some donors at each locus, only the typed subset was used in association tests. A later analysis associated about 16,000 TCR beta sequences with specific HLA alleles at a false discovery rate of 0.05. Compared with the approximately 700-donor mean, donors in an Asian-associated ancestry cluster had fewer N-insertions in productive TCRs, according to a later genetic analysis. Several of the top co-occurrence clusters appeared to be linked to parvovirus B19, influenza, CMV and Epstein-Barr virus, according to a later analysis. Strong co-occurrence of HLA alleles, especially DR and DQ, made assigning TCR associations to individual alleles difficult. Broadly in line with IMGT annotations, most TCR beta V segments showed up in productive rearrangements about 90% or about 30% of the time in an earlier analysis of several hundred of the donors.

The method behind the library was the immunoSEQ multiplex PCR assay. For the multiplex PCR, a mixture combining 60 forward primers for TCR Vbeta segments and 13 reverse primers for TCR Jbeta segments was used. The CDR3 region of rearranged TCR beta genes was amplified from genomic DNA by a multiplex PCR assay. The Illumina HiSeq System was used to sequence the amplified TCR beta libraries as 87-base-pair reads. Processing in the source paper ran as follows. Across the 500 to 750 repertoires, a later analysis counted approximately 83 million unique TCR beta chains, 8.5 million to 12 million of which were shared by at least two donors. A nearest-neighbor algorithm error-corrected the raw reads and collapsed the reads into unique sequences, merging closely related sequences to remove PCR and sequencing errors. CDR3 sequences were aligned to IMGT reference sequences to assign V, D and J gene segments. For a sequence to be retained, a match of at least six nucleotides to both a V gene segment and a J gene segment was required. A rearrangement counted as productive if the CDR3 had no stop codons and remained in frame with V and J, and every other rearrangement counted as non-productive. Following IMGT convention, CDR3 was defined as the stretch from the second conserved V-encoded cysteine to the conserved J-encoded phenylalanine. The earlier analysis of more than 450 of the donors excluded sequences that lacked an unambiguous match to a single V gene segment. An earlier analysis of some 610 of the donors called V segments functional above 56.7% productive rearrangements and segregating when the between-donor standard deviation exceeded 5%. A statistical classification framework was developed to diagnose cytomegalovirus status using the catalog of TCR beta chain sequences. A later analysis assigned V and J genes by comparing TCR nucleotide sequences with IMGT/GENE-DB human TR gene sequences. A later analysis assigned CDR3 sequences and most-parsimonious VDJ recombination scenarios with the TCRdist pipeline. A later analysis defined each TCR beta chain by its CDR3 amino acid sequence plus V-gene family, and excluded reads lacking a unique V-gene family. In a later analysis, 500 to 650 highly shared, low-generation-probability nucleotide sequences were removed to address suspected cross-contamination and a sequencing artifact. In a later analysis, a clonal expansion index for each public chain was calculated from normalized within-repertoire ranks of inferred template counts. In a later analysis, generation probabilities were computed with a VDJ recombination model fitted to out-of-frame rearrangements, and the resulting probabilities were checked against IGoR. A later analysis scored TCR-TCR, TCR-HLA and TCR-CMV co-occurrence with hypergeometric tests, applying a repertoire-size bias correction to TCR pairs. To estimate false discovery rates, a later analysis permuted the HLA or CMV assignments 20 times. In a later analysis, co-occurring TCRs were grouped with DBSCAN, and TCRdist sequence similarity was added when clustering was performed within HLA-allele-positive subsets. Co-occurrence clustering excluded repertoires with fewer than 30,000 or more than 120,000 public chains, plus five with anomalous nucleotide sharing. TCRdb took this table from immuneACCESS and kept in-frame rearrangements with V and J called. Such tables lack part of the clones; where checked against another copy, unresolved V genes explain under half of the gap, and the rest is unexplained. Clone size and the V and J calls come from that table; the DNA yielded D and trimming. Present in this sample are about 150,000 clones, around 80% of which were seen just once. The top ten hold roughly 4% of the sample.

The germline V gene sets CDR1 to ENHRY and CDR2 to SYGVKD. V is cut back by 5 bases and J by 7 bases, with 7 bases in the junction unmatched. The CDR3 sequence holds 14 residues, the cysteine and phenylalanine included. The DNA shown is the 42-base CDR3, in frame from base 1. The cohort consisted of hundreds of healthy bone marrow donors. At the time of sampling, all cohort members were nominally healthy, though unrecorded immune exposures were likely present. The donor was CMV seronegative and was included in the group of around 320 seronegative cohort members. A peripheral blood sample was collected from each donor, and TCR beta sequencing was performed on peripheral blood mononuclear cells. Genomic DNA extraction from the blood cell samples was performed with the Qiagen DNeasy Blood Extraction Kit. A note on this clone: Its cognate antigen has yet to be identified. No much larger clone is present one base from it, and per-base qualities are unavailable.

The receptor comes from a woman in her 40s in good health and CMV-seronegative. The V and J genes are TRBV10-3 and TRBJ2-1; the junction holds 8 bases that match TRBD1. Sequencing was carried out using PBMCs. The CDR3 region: CAISPDRAGNEQFF. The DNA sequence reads TGTGCCATCAGTCCGGACAGGGCGGGGAATGAGCAGTTCTTC.